This TCR beta chain was identified during a study of blood T cell repertoires in COVID-19. In the original processing: Amplification from reference gene primers served as the basis for estimated nucleated cell counts. Using immunoSEQ multiplex PCR, the repertoire was profiled, and TCRdb retains in-frame clones only, with some absent. V and J calls and clone size are as listed in that table; D and trimming were resolved from the DNA. There are about 260,000 clones in the sample; about 87% occur only once, and more than 0.95% lies in the top ten. The table lists this clone with a few counts. Germline lookup yields CDR1 MDHEN and CDR2 SYDVKM. The CDR3 is 15 residues long. Trimming pared 2 bases from V and 0 bases from J, leaving 7 bases between.

Sequencing used PBMCs or T cells enriched from blood (not recorded which). This sequence joins TRBV28 and TRBJ1-4; D possibly corresponds to TRBD1 (5 bases). This clonotype originated in a woman in her thirties or forties with acute COVID-19. CDR3 sequence reads: CASSLTGPTNEKLFF. The CDR3 coding sequence is TGTGCCAGCAGTTTAACAGGACCAACTAATGAAAAACTGTTTTTT.